These T cell receptor beta chains were read from a single sample in a study of cytomegalovirus exposure and HLA in healthy donors. Only in-frame clones appear in the TCRdb table, and some are missing; sequencing was by immunoSEQ multiplex PCR. The sample yields roughly 55,000 clones, around 82% seen once. The sequenced sample was PBMCs. These receptor sequences come from a boy aged 10-17 years in good health and CMV-seropositive. CDR3s include the opening cysteine and the closing phenylalanine or tryptophan. A D gene is named only where the DNA matches it firmly. Size values are once, few and many counts, or a class for expanded clones, and some rows have none.

v_gene	j_gene	d_gene	len	abundance	CDR3nt	CDR3aa
TRBV5-1	TRBJ2-7	TRBD2	16	.	TGCGCCAGCAGCTTGGAAAGCGGGGGGGCCTTCGACGAGCAGTACTTC	CASSLESGGAFDEQYF
TRBV6-4	TRBJ1-6	.	16	.	TGTGCCAGCAGGGATCAGGGCGGCTCCTATAATTCACCCCTCCACTTT	CASRDQGGSYNSPLHF
TRBV15	TRBJ1-4	TRBD1	16	once	TGTGCCACCAGCAGAGAGAGTGGGACAGGGAATGAAAAACTGTTTTTT	CATSRESGTGNEKLFF
TRBV5-4	TRBJ2-1	TRBD2	17	.	TGTGCCAGCAGCTTCCCTGAGCGGGGGAGCTCCTACAATGAGCAGTTCTTC	CASSFPERGSSYNEQFF
TRBV19	TRBJ1-1	.	15	.	TGTGCCAGTAGTGACGCCCGAGAGGTGAACACTGAAGCTTTCTTT	CASSDAREVNTEAFF
TRBV27	TRBJ1-2	.	17	.	TGTGCCAGCAGTTTATACCCAATGGCAGGGGTCTCCGATGGCTACACCTTC	CASSLYPMAGVSDGYTF
TRBV10-1	TRBJ2-7	.	12	.	TGCGCCAGCAGTGGACAGGCCCACGAGCAGTACTTC	CASSGQAHEQYF
TRBV5-1	TRBJ2-3	TRBD2	17	.	TGCGCCAGCAGCCGGGTGCTAGCGGGGGGGTCTCACGGTACGCAGTATTTT	CASSRVLAGGSHGTQYF
TRBV7-6	TRBJ2-3	.	15	.	TGTGCCAGCAGCGAAGGGGGGGGCAAGACAGATACGCAGTATTTT	CASSEGGGKTDTQYF
TRBV12-5	TRBJ1-3	.	16	.	TGTGCTAGTGGTTTGGTTTGGGGAGGTGGGGGAAACACCATATATTTT	CASGLVWGGGGNTIYF
TRBV19	TRBJ1-2	.	13	.	TGTGCCAGTATGGCAGGGCCGAGCTATGGCTACACCTTC	CASMAGPSYGYTF
TRBV5-8	TRBJ2-2	.	16	.	TGTGCCACCTCGGGTTCTCGCGGGTCGAATTCCGGGGAGCTGTTTTTT	CATSGSRGSNSGELFF
TRBV11-2	TRBJ1-3	.	14	.	TGTGCCAGCAGCTTAGGGGCCTCTGGAAACACCATATATTTT	CASSLGASGNTIYF
TRBV25-1	TRBJ1-4	.	17	.	TGTGCCAGCAGTGAAAGGGTTCATGCAGGGGCTACTGAAAAACTGTTTTTT	CASSERVHAGATEKLFF
TRBV7-8	TRBJ2-6	TRBD1	17	once	TGTGCCAGCAGCCCGCGGACAGGTCTCTCTGGGGCCAACGTCCTGACTTTC	CASSPRTGLSGANVLTF
TRBV5-1	TRBJ2-1	.	14	.	TGCGCCAGCAGCTTGGGGACTAACTTCGTTGAGCAGTTCTTC	CASSLGTNFVEQFF
TRBV6-5	TRBJ2-2	.	15	.	TGTGCCAGCAGTTACGCCTACCGCGGAACCGGGGAGCTGTTTTTT	CASSYAYRGTGELFF
TRBV7-2	TRBJ1-4	.	13	.	TGTGCCAGCAGCTTTACAGGGTACGAAAAACTGTTTTTT	CASSFTGYEKLFF
TRBV6-1	TRBJ2-7	.	14	once	TGTGCCAGCAGTGAAAGTAGATACCCCTACGAGCAGTACTTC	CASSESRYPYEQYF
TRBV29-1	TRBJ2-1	.	13	few	TGCAGCGTTGAAGAGGACCCAGGGAATGAGCAGTTCTTC	CSVEEDPGNEQFF
TRBV29-1	TRBJ1-2	TRBD1	14	.	TGCAGCGTTACAGACAGGGGCGCTAACTATGGCTACACCTTC	CSVTDRGANYGYTF
TRBV5-1	TRBJ2-5	.	14	.	TGCGCCAGCAGCTTAGGACACCTTCAAGAGACCCAGTACTTC	CASSLGHLQETQYF
TRBV6-5	TRBJ1-5	TRBD1	13	once	TGTGCCAGCGCCCCGGACAGGTCCGAGCCCCAGCATTTT	CASAPDRSEPQHF
TRBV10-3	TRBJ2-7	TRBD2	13	.	TGTGCCATCAGTGAGTGGGAGGGGAACGAGCAGTACTTC	CAISEWEGNEQYF
TRBV5-1	TRBJ1-1	.	16	.	TGCGCCAGCAGCTTTGGCACAGGCAGAATGAACACTGAAGCTTTCTTT	CASSFGTGRMNTEAFF
TRBV13	TRBJ2-1	TRBD1	16	few	TGTGCCAGCAGCCTCTGGGGCGGGACAGGGGGCAATGAGCAGTTCTTC	CASSLWGGTGGNEQFF
TRBV10-3	TRBJ1-1	.	14	few	TGTGCCATCAGTGAGCGGAGGGAAAACACTGAAGCTTTCTTT	CAISERRENTEAFF
TRBV11-2	TRBJ2-1	TRBD1	18	.	TGTGCCAGCAGCTTAGGAAGCAGGGGGCCCGTCTCCTACAATGAGCAGTTCTTC	CASSLGSRGPVSYNEQFF
TRBV19	TRBJ1-2	TRBD1	15	.	TGTGCCAGTAGTATAGATATTTCAGGGGGCTATGGCTACACCTTC	CASSIDISGGYGYTF
TRBV5-1	TRBJ1-2	.	13	few	TGCGCCAGCAGCCCGGGACTCAGCACGAGCTACACCTTC	CASSPGLSTSYTF
TRBV5-8	TRBJ2-5	.	14	.	TGTGCCAGCAGCGCCTGGGGGGGCAGGGAGACCCAGTACTTC	CASSAWGGRETQYF
TRBV7-2	TRBJ1-2	.	14	.	TGTGCCAGCAGCCAGGGCCCAGAATACTATGGCTACACCTTC	CASSQGPEYYGYTF
TRBV4-1	TRBJ2-5	.	16	.	TGCGCCAGCAGCCTCGGGTTCGGGACACTAAGCGAGACCCAGTACTTC	CASSLGFGTLSETQYF
TRBV7-9	TRBJ2-7	.	14	.	TGTGCCAGCAGCTTAGTGATACCTGGGGGGGACAAGTACTTC	CASSLVIPGGDKYF
TRBV7-8	TRBJ1-6	TRBD1	14	.	TGTGCCTTAGGACAGGGTGGGGATAATTCACCCCTCCACTTT	CALGQGGDNSPLHF